Listed below are T cell receptor beta chains from one sample, sequenced in a study of blood T cell repertoires in COVID-19. Assay: immunoSEQ multiplex PCR; the TCRdb copy retains only in-frame clones and omits some. Of tens of thousands of clones listed, 80% are singletons. The sample comprised peripheral blood. These receptors were taken from a woman at least 80 years old with active or convalescent COVID-19. Each CDR3 is given with its conserved first and last residue. A D gene is named only where the DNA matches it firmly. Expanded clones are given a class, and other clones once, few, many or no size at all.

V gene	J gene	D gene	clone size	CDR3 DNA	CDR3 protein
TRBV13	TRBJ2-7	TRBD2	few	TGTGCCAGCAGCTACGGGACTAGCGACTACGAGCAGTACTTC	CASSYGTSDYEQYF
TRBV21-1	TRBJ2-5	-	once	TGTGCCAGCAGCAACCTAAAGACAGGGATACAAGAGACCCAGTACTTC	CASSNLKTGIQETQYF
TRBV20-1	TRBJ1-5	TRBD1	-	TGCAGTGCTAGTCAGGGGGTTAATCAGCCCCAGCATTTT	CSASQGVNQPQHF
TRBV4-3	TRBJ2-7	-	-	TGCGCCAGCAGCCAAGATGTGTGGGCAAAAAGCAAGCAGTACTTC	CASSQDVWAKSKQYF
TRBV2	TRBJ1-1	-	-	TGTGCCAGCAGTGAAGCGGTCGAGACTGAAGCTTTCTTT	CASSEAVETEAFF
TRBV29-1	TRBJ2-5	TRBD2	-	TGCAGCGTTGGAGCGGGGGGAGGGGAGACCCAGTACTTC	CSVGAGGGETQYF
TRBV28	TRBJ1-1	-	-	TGTGCCAGCAGCCCATCCCCGTCGACATACGCTTTCTTT	CASSPSPSTYAFF
TRBV29-1	TRBJ2-1	-	-	TGCAGCGTTCGGGTCCAGAGGGAAAATGAGCAGTTCTTC	CSVRVQRENEQFF
TRBV7-2	TRBJ1-5	-	-	TGTGCCAGCAGCTTAGCGTTGGGTCAGGGAAATCAGCCCCAGCATTTT	CASSLALGQGNQPQHF
TRBV3-1/TRBV3-2	TRBJ2-6	-	-	TGTGCCAGCAACCAAAGAGGGGGGGCCAACGTCCTGACTTTC	CASNQRGGANVLTF
TRBV30	TRBJ1-5	-	-	TGTGCCTGGAGTGTACCAGGGCATAGCAATCAGCCCCAGCATTTT	CAWSVPGHSNQPQHF
TRBV9	TRBJ1-2	TRBD1	few	TGTGCCAGCAGCCCACTGGGACAGCACTATGGCTACACCTTC	CASSPLGQHYGYTF
TRBV19	TRBJ2-7	TRBD2	-	TGTGCCAGTACCCGGACTAGCGGGGGGACTTCGCGGGAGCAGTACTTC	CASTRTSGGTSREQYF
TRBV2	TRBJ1-5	-	-	TGTGCCAGCAACCCAACCACGGGGGGCGGGCGCAATCAGCCCCAGCATTTT	CASNPTTGGGRNQPQHF
TRBV5-1	TRBJ2-6	-	-	TGCGCCAGCAGGAGGGTATCGGTTCACAAAGTCGGGCACGTCCTGACTTTC	CASRRVSVHKVGHVLTF
TRBV27	TRBJ1-6	TRBD1	-	TGTGCCAGCAGTTTAAACACAGGGGCCACGAATTCACCCCTCCACTTT	CASSLNTGATNSPLHF
TRBV4-1	TRBJ2-5	-	few	TGCGCCAGCAGCCAAGGTACTCTTGAGACCCAGTACTTC	CASSQGTLETQYF
TRBV10-3	TRBJ2-1	TRBD2	-	TGTGCCATCAGGACTAGCGGGGAAGGTGAGCAGTTCTTC	CAIRTSGEGEQFF
TRBV18	TRBJ2-7	-	-	TGTGCCAGCTCACCACCGACAGGCGGACTAGGCGAGCAGTACTTC	CASSPPTGGLGEQYF
TRBV3-1/TRBV3-2	TRBJ2-7	-	-	TGTGCCAAGCACAGGTTCTACGAGCAGTACTTC	CAKHRFYEQYF
TRBV15	TRBJ2-4	TRBD1	-	TGTGCCACCAGCAGAGACCGGGTAACAGGGGGATTAGCCAAAAACATTCAGTACTTC	CATSRDRVTGGLAKNIQYF
TRBV12-5	TRBJ1-1	TRBD1	few	TGTGCTAGTGGTTCCGGGACAGGGGGGACCACTGAAGCTTTCTTT	CASGSGTGGTTEAFF
TRBV9	TRBJ1-2	-	-	TGTGCCAGCAGCGCCGAAAGGAGGGTTCGGGATGGCTACACCTTC	CASSAERRVRDGYTF
TRBV5-5	TRBJ1-4	-	-	TGTGCCAGCAGCCGTCAGGGATCCAATGAAAAACTGTTTTTT	CASSRQGSNEKLFF
TRBV7-2	TRBJ2-5	-	-	TGTGCCAGCAGCACCGGAGAGACCCAGTACTTC	CASSTGETQYF
TRBV6-4	TRBJ1-5	TRBD1	few	TGTGCCAGCAGACAGGGGGTTAGCAATCAGCCCCAGCATTTT	CASRQGVSNQPQHF
TRBV19	TRBJ2-2	TRBD1	few	TGTGCCGGAGGACAGGGGGCCGAGCTCGGGGAGCTGTTTTTT	CAGGQGAELGELFF
TRBV7-3	TRBJ1-1	TRBD1	-	TGTGCCAGCAGCGTCGACAGGGTCGGTGAAGCTTTCTTT	CASSVDRVGEAFF
TRBV3-1/TRBV3-2	TRBJ1-1	-	-	TGTGCCAGCAGGCCGTCGGGGGGGCCGAACACTGAAGCTTTCTTT	CASRPSGGPNTEAFF
TRBV28	TRBJ2-1	TRBD2	-	TGTGCCAGCAGTCCGCTACCTGGGACTAGCGGGAGTGGGTCCTACAATGAGCAGTTCTTC	CASSPLPGTSGSGSYNEQFF
TRBV28	TRBJ2-7	TRBD1	few	TGTGCCAGCAGTTTGACCCCCGGGACAGGGAACTCCTACGAGCAGTACTTC	CASSLTPGTGNSYEQYF
TRBV19	TRBJ1-2	TRBD1	-	TGTGCCAGTAGAAGACAGGGGAGCTACACCTTC	CASRRQGSYTF
TRBV4-2	TRBJ1-3	-	-	TGTGCCAGCTCTCCGACGGAGCACTCTGGAAACACCATATATTTT	CASSPTEHSGNTIYF
TRBV15	TRBJ1-1	-	many	TGTGCCACCAGCATGCGGGGCAGCGAACCCCTCAAGGGTAAATGGGGCACTGAAGCTTTCTTT	CATSMRGSEPLKGKWGTEAFF
TRBV18	TRBJ1-1	-	-	TGTGCCAGCTCAGCTATCGACACCCCGAACACTGAAGCTTTCTTT	CASSAIDTPNTEAFF
TRBV28	TRBJ2-7	TRBD2	-	TGTGCCAGCAGTTTCCTACTAGCGGGAGGGGGCGAGCAGTACTTC	CASSFLLAGGGEQYF
TRBV7-2	TRBJ2-1	TRBD2	-	TGTGCCAGCAGCTTAACTGCGGGAGTCGTCCGGAATGAGCAGTTCTTC	CASSLTAGVVRNEQFF
TRBV2	TRBJ1-2	TRBD1	-	TGTGCCAGCAGTAGCTGGACAGGGGAGTATGGCTACACCTTC	CASSSWTGEYGYTF
TRBV7-9	TRBJ2-7	TRBD2	few	TGTGCCAGCAGCTTGGGGGAGGGCCCCTTAGGCGAGCAGTACTTC	CASSLGEGPLGEQYF
TRBV6-2/TRBV6-3	TRBJ1-1	TRBD1	-	TGTGCCAGCAGTCGGGGTGGGACAGTGAACACTGAAGCTTTCTTT	CASSRGGTVNTEAFF
TRBV6-1	TRBJ2-5	TRBD2	once	TGTGCCAGCAGTGATGGGCTAGCGGGGCTCCAAGAGACCCAGTACTTC	CASSDGLAGLQETQYF
TRBV6-5	TRBJ2-3	-	-	TGTGCCAGCAGCCGAGCGGGAGATACGCAGTATTTT	CASSRAGDTQYF
TRBV27	TRBJ2-7	TRBD1	-	TGTGCCAGCAGTCCCGGACAGGGAAACAACGAGCAGTACTTC	CASSPGQGNNEQYF
TRBV30	TRBJ2-5	-	-	TGTGCCTGGAGTGGCGGAATGGGGACCCAGTACTTC	CAWSGGMGTQYF
TRBV7-2	TRBJ2-7	TRBD1	once	TGTGCCAGCAGATCTGACAGGGGGAGCTCCTACGAGCAGTACTTC	CASRSDRGSSYEQYF
TRBV15	TRBJ1-2	TRBD1	-	TGTGCCACCAGCACGACAGGGCTTGGGGGCTACACCTTC	CATSTTGLGGYTF
TRBV19	TRBJ2-4	TRBD1	few	TGTGCCAGTAGTGAGGGACAGGCTCAAGACATTCAGTACTTC	CASSEGQAQDIQYF
TRBV27	TRBJ1-4	TRBD1	-	TGTGCCAGCAGGGACAGGGGGCGTAGTAATGAAAAACTGTTTTTT	CASRDRGRSNEKLFF
TRBV30	TRBJ2-7	-	-	TGTGCCTGGAGTGTACGGTACGAGCAGTACTTC	CAWSVRYEQYF
TRBV5-1	TRBJ2-6	TRBD1	-	TGCGCCAGCAGCCCACAACTGACAGGGGGCGGTGGTGGGGCCAACGTCCTGACTTTC	CASSPQLTGGGGGANVLTF
TRBV12-2	TRBJ1-2	-	-	TGTGCAAGTCGCTTACCCGGGGGATACACCTTC	CASRLPGGYTF
TRBV5-1	TRBJ1-1	-	-	TGCGCCAGCAGCTTGGGCCCTACTGAGAACACTGAAGCTTTCTTT	CASSLGPTENTEAFF
TRBV24-1	TRBJ1-2	-	-	TGTGCCACCAGGGCAGCTGGGGGCGGTGATGGCTACACCTTC	CATRAAGGGDGYTF